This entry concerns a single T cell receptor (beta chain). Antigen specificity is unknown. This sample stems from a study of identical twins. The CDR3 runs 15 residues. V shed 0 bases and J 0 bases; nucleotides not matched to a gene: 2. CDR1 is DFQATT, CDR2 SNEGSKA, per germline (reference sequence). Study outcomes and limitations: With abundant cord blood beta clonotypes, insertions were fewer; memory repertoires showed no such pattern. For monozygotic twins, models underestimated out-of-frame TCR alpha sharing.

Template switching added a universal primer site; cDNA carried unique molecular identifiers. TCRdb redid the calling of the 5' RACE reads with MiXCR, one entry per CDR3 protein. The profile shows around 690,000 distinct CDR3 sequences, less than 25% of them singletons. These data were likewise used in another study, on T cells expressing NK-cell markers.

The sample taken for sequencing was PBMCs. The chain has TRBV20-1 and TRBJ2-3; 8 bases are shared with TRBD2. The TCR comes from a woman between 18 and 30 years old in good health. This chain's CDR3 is CSARERGGSTDTQYF. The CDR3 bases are TGCAGTGCTAGAGAACGGGGGGGGAGCACAGATACGCAGTATTTT.